This TCR beta chain was profiled in a study of follicular helper T cells after annual influenza vaccination. The CDR3 length is 13 residues. V was pared by 6 bases and J by 9 bases, with 9 bases of the junction left unmatched. The germline gives CDR1 MDHEN, CDR2 SYDVKM. Study-wide findings and caveats: ICOS-CD38- cTfh most often held earlier Day 7 ICOS+CD38+ clones.

Time point described: 2014-2015 season, 7 days after vaccination. Donors were community-dwelling with no influenza vaccine in the prior 6 months. Data came from immunoSEQ multiplex PCR; TCRdb stores just in-frame clones and leaves some out. The table shows some 15,000 clones, with around 84% occurring only once. As for this clone: The antigen is unknown.

The J gene is TRBJ2-7, the V gene TRBV28; the match to TRBD2 covers 9 bases. The receptor's source is an adult who received the influenza vaccine. Sequencing used CXCR5+ CD38- circulating T follicular helper cells from blood, obtained 7 days after influenza vaccination. Regarding subset: circulating Tfh, non-naive CD4+CXCR5+PD-1+ (ICOS+CD38+ or ICOS-CD38-). The CDR3 protein is CASSSGRGGRQYF. CDR3 DNA sequence: TGTGCCAGCAGCTCGGGGCGGGGGGGACGGCAGTACTTC.